The rows below give T cell receptor beta chains drawn from one sample of a study of cytomegalovirus exposure and HLA in healthy donors. TCRdb's copy holds only in-frame clones and misses some; the assay was immunoSEQ multiplex PCR. This table holds 160,000 or so clones, about 80% found once. The material sequenced was PBMCs. The receptors were sampled from a man younger than 40 in good health and CMV-seronegative. The CDR3 runs from the conserved cysteine through the conserved F or W. The D gene is left open where the match is weak. Size is stated for part of the rows, as once, few or many counts, or as a class when the clone is expanded.

TRBD2,TRBV7-3,TRBJ2-1,NA,TGTGCCAGCAGCTTAGTGCTAGCGGGGGGGCATTCCAATGAGCAGTTCTTC,CASSLVLAGGHSNEQFF
NA,TRBV12-2,TRBJ1-5,NA,TGTGCAAGTCGCCTCGACAGGGTCAGTCAGCCCCAGCATTTT,CASRLDRVSQPQHF
NA,TRBV7-8,TRBJ1-5,NA,TGTGCCAGCAGCTTAACGGGTAATCAGCCCCAGCATTTT,CASSLTGNQPQHF
NA,TRBV4-2,TRBJ2-5,NA,TGTGCCAGCAGCCAAGATAAGGGGGAGACCCAGTACTTC,CASSQDKGETQYF
TRBD2,TRBV5-1,TRBJ2-1,NA,TGCGCCAGCAGCTCAAGGACTAGCGGGAGTTCTGGGCATGAGCAGTTCTTC,CASSSRTSGSSGHEQFF
TRBD1,TRBV15,TRBJ2-7,NA,TGTGCCACCAGCCAGGTATTGGGAGAGGGGACAGAATCCTACGAGCAGTACTTC,CATSQVLGEGTESYEQYF
TRBD2,TRBV7-2,TRBJ2-4,NA,TGTGCCAGCAGCTTAGGCGCGGGGGAAGGAAACATTCAGTACTTC,CASSLGAGEGNIQYF
NA,TRBV30,TRBJ2-7,NA,TGTGCCTGGAGTGTACTAACGGAGACCGAGCAGTACTTC,CAWSVLTETEQYF
TRBD2,TRBV7-2,TRBJ2-2,few,TGTGCCAGCAGCTTAGCGGTAGCGGGGATAAACACCGGGGAGCTGTTTTTT,CASSLAVAGINTGELFF
NA,TRBV28,TRBJ2-3,NA,TGTGCCAGCAGAACAACCGGATTAACAGGGGATACGCAGTATTTT,CASRTTGLTGDTQYF
NA,TRBV10-3,TRBJ1-4,once,TGTGCCGCTCGGGGAGGCTCGGAGGAAAAACTGTTTTTT,CAARGGSEEKLFF
TRBD1,TRBV5-1,TRBJ1-6,NA,TGCGCCAGCAGCTTGGAGGGACAGGGAGCGTCACCCCTCCACTTT,CASSLEGQGASPLHF
NA,TRBV6-5,TRBJ1-1,NA,TGTGCCAGCAGTTCGTCCTGGGCGGCTTTCTTT,CASSSSWAAFF
TRBD2,TRBV28,TRBJ2-1,NA,TGTGCCAGCCACGGCCTAGCGGGAGGGCCTGGGGCCTACAATGAGCAGTTCTTC,CASHGLAGGPGAYNEQFF
NA,TRBV30,TRBJ2-3,NA,TGTGCCTGGAACCACCTCGGGTCCACAGATACGCAGTATTTT,CAWNHLGSTDTQYF
NA,TRBV6-5,TRBJ1-6,few,TGTGCCAGCACGAGCTCCTATAATTCACCCCTCCACTTT,CASTSSYNSPLHF
NA,TRBV7-2,TRBJ2-1,NA,TGTGCCAGCAGCCCCATGGGCTCCTCCAATGAGCAGTTCTTC,CASSPMGSSNEQFF